The clone carrying this T cell receptor (beta chain) has a handful of counts. Per the authors' pipeline: Nucleated cell number was recorded as an estimate derived from reference gene primer amplification. Assay: immunoSEQ multiplex PCR; the TCRdb copy retains only in-frame clones and omits some. Clone size and V and J calls were adopted from that table, with D and trimming inferred from the DNA. The sample contains about 240,000 clones, 82% of which appear only once. This record comes from a study of blood T cell repertoires in COVID-19. Study-wide background: The study drew acute and convalescent COVID-19 samples from the United States, Italy and Spain.

The CDR3 contains 18 residues. Germline V gene lookup returns CDR1 SGHTA and CDR2 FQGNSA. V shed 5 bases, J shed 13 bases, and the junction held 23 bases outside the gene matches. V and J are TRBV7-2 and TRBJ2-1, with TRBD2 matching over 10 bases. Specimen: peripheral blood. This receptor was identified in a woman between 55 and 75 years old with active or convalescent COVID-19. This CDR3 is CASSISGFSGGSQELQFF. CDR3 in DNA: TGTGCCAGCAGCATAAGTGGATTTAGCGGGGGGTCGCAGGAGTTACAGTTCTTC.